This passage covers 12 T cell receptor beta chains from one sample sequenced in a study of blood T cell repertoires in COVID-19. The table came from immunoSEQ multiplex PCR; TCRdb's copy has only in-frame clones and leaves some out. The table lists about 150,000 clones, around 82% of them singletons, with approximately 40% in the top ten. Source material: peripheral blood. The receptors stem from a human donor in a cohort sampled during active COVID-19.

A single count supports this clone. This sequence joins TRBV28 and TRBJ1-2; D is uncertain. Germline lookup yields CDR1 MDHEN and CDR2 SYDVKM. The CDR3 length is 13 residues. Trimming shortened V by 6 bases and J by 8 bases, and 16 bases separated the two germline ends. The DNA of the CDR3 is TGTGCCAGCAGAACCACCGGAGGGCACGGCTACACCTTC. It is translated as CASRTTGGHGYTF.

The J gene is TRBJ2-2, the V gene TRBV30, with D maybe TRBD1 (6 bases). Between the trimmed V and J ends, which lost 8 bases and 6 bases, there was a span of 19 bases. The germline CDR1 and CDR2 sequences are GTSNPN and SVGIG (reference sequence). The CDR3 runs to 14 residues. Here the CDR3 DNA reads TGTGCCCGAAAATCCAGGGGAAAAGCCGGGGAGCTGTTTTTT. Translation: CARKSRGKAGELFF.

The V gene is TRBV10-3, the J gene TRBJ1-2; D is possibly TRBD1 (6 bases). CDR1 and CDR2 (germline): ENHRY, SYGVKD. The V end lost 8 bases, the J end lost 8 bases, and 15 bases lay between the germline ends. CDR3 length: 12 residues. The DNA for the CDR3 is TGTGCCATCCAGTTGACAGGATTCGGCTACACCTTC. Its translation is CAIQLTGFGYTF.

The chain employs TRBV1 and TRBJ1-2; TRBD1, the table's D call, lacks a check against the DNA. TRBV1 is classified as a pseudogene. There are 13 residues in the CDR3. CDR3 sequence: CTSRPPGVDGYTF. The DNA of the CDR3 is TGCACCAGCAGACCACCAGGGGTCGATGGCTACACCTTC.

J is TRBJ2-1 and V is TRBV2, with D perhaps TRBD2 (5 bases). The V gene's germline CDR1 is SNHLY and CDR2 FYNNEI. Deletions cut 6 bases from V and 6 bases from J, with 15 bases between. CDR3 length: 14 amino acids. For the CDR3, the DNA is TGTGCCAGCAGCCCCACCGGGGTTCGCAATGAGCAGTTCTTC. Amino acid sequence: CASSPTGVRNEQFF. The variable domain in full, completed from reference TRBV2 and TRBJ2-1, reads EPEVTQTPSHQVTQMGQEVILRCVPISNHLYFYWYRQILGQKVEFLVSFYNNEISEKSEIFDDQFSVERPDGSNFTLKIRSTKLEDSAMYFCASSPTGVRNEQFFGPGTRLTVL.

The V gene is TRBV5-1, the J gene TRBJ1-1; tentative D call: TRBD1 (6 bases). The CDR3 runs 14 residues. CDR1 SGHRS and CDR2 YFSETQ come from the germline V gene. Between the trimmed V and J ends, which lost 0 bases and 3 bases, there was a span of 9 bases. The CDR3 spells CASSLVAGDTEAFF. CDR3 bases: TGCGCCAGCAGCTTGGTAGCAGGGGACACTGAAGCTTTCTTT.

The rearrangement uses TRBV28 and TRBJ1-2; 10 bases fit TRBD1. The CDR3 has 17 residues. The V gene end was trimmed by 4 bases and the J gene end by 1 base; junction bases not matched to a gene: 9. Looked up from germline, CDR1 is MDHEN and CDR2 is SYDVKM. The CDR3 sequence is CASSSETGGRGNYGYTF. CDR3 bases: TGTGCCAGCAGTTCTGAGACAGGGGGCAGGGGTAACTATGGCTACACCTTC.

This clone appeared a few times. This chain uses TRBV5-4 with TRBJ1-1; D might be TRBD1 (5 bases). The CDR3 runs 14 residues. Germline V gene data show CDR1 as SGHNT and CDR2 as YYREEE (reference sequence). V was clipped by 3 bases and J by 4 bases, with 13 bases between them. CDR3 residues: CASSSNPGGTEAFF. CDR3 sequence (DNA): TGTGCCAGCAGCTCCAACCCCGGGGGCACTGAAGCTTTCTTT.

The rearrangement joins TRBV7-9 to TRBJ1-5, with TRBD1 matching 7 bases. J gave up 4 bases and V 5 bases, and 5 bases lay outside the gene matches. The CDR3 has 14 residues. The V gene's germline CDR1 is SEHNR and CDR2 FQNEAQ (reference sequence). The CDR3 here is CASSQGGGNQPQHF. Written as DNA, the CDR3 is TGTGCCAGCAGCCAAGGGGGCGGTAATCAGCCCCAGCATTTT.

This clone appeared once. V is TRBV27 and J is TRBJ2-1, with D perhaps TRBD2 (5 bases). CDR1 is MNHEY and CDR2 is SMNVEV in the germline V gene (reference sequence). CDR3 length: 14 residues. Trimming removed 5 bases from V and 4 bases from J, with 12 bases in between. DNA for the CDR3: TGTGCCAGCAGTAAACGACTATCTTACAATGAGCAGTTCTTC. Translated: CASSKRLSYNEQFF.

The V call is TRBV19, the J call TRBJ2-3; perhaps TRBD2 as D (6 bases). The germline V and J ends were trimmed by 5 bases and 3 bases, with 18 bases remaining between them. Germline V CDR1 and CDR2: LNHDA, SQIVND (reference sequence). The CDR3 is 16 residues long. CDR3 DNA: TGTGCCAGTAGTTTAAGGGCGGAGGGGTGGACAGATACGCAGTATTTT. Protein product: CASSLRAEGWTDTQYF.

The chain employs TRBV18 and TRBJ1-3, with TRBD1 identical over 9 bases. Germline V gives CDR1 KGHSH, CDR2 LQKENI. V gave up 3 bases and J gave up 3 bases; unmatched junction bases: 3. The CDR3 runs to 15 residues. CDR3 nucleotide sequence: TGTGCCAGCTCACCCGGGACAGGGAATGGAAACACCATATATTTT. It encodes CASSPGTGNGNTIYF.